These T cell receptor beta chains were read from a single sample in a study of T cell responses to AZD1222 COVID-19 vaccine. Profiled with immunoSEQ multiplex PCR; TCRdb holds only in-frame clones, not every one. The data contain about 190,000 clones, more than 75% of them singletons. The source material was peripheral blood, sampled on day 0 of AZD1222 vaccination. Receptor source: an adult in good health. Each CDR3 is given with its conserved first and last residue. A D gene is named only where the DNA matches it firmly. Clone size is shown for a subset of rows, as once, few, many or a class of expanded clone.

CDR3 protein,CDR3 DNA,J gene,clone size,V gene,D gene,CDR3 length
CASIAMTSGSDEQFF,TGTGCCAGCATCGCCATGACTAGCGGGAGTGATGAGCAGTTCTTC,TRBJ2-1,-,TRBV25-1,TRBD2,15
CASSFSTANNYGYTF,TGTGCCAGCAGTTTCAGCACAGCTAATAACTATGGCTACACCTTC,TRBJ1-2,-,TRBV25-1,-,15
CASSQGRTYGYTF,TGTGCCAGCAGCCAGGGACGGACCTATGGCTACACCTTC,TRBJ1-2,-,TRBV13,-,13
CASSPLAGLSYEQYF,TGTGCCAGCAGCCCACTAGCGGGACTTTCCTACGAGCAGTACTTC,TRBJ2-7,-,TRBV4-2,TRBD2,15
CASSQSVTGGTDTQYF,TGTGCCAGCAGCCAGTCCGTGACCGGAGGCACAGATACGCAGTATTTT,TRBJ2-3,-,TRBV4-2,-,16
CASNPNRANEKLFF,TGCGCCAGCAACCCGAATAGGGCTAATGAAAAACTGTTTTTT,TRBJ1-4,-,TRBV10-1,-,14
CASSYSPYEQYF,TGTGCCAGCAGTTATTCGCCCTACGAGCAGTACTTC,TRBJ2-7,-,TRBV6-2/TRBV6-3,-,12
CASNGQGGDQPQHF,TGTGCCAGCAACGGACAGGGCGGCGATCAGCCCCAGCATTTT,TRBJ1-5,-,TRBV7-2,TRBD1,14
CASSLVGTTYEQYF,TGTGCCAGCAGTTTGGTTGGGACTACCTACGAGCAGTACTTC,TRBJ2-7,-,TRBV28,TRBD2,14
CASSPQRSSYNEQFF,TGTGCCAGCAGCCCACAGCGGAGCTCCTACAATGAGCAGTTCTTC,TRBJ2-1,-,TRBV7-3,-,15
CASSFGGSEETQYF,TGCGCCAGCAGCTTCGGCGGGAGTGAAGAGACCCAGTACTTC,TRBJ2-5,-,TRBV5-1,TRBD2,14
CASSLALQGGQETQYF,TGCGCCAGCAGCTTGGCTCTCCAGGGTGGGCAAGAGACCCAGTACTTC,TRBJ2-5,-,TRBV5-1,-,16
CASSLVPAGGQETESTDTQYF,TGCGCCAGCAGCTTGGTTCCGGCAGGGGGCCAAGAGACGGAAAGCACAGATACGCAGTATTTT,TRBJ2-3,-,TRBV5-1,TRBD1,21
CASSIELPVEAFF,TGTGCCAGTAGTATAGAGCTACCGGTCGAAGCTTTCTTT,TRBJ1-1,-,TRBV19,-,13
CASSVGGTGKAPLHF,TGTGCCAGCAGCGTAGGAGGGACAGGGAAGGCACCCCTCCACTTT,TRBJ1-6,-,TRBV9,TRBD1,15
CASSLGGLETQYF,TGTGCCAGCAGCTTAGGGGGGCTAGAGACCCAGTACTTC,TRBJ2-5,-,TRBV7-3,-,13
CAIRDTGGTYTEAFF,TGTGCCATCAGGGATACAGGGGGCACGTACACTGAAGCTTTCTTT,TRBJ1-1,-,TRBV10-3,TRBD1,15
CASSYSRVLETQYF,TGTGCCAGCAGTTACTCGCGGGTCTTGGAGACCCAGTACTTC,TRBJ2-5,-,TRBV6-6,-,14
CASSYGAYGYTF,TGTGCCAGCAGCTACGGGGCCTATGGCTACACCTTC,TRBJ1-2,-,TRBV7-2,-,12
CAIREVRTGTSYEQYF,TGTGCCATCAGAGAGGTTAGGACAGGTACCTCCTACGAGCAGTACTTC,TRBJ2-7,-,TRBV10-3,TRBD1,16
CSVGSAYEQYF,TGCAGTGTCGGGTCGGCCTACGAGCAGTACTTC,TRBJ2-7,-,TRBV29-1,-,11
CASSVSQGSGNTIYF,TGTGCCAGCAGCGTGTCACAGGGTTCTGGAAACACCATATATTTT,TRBJ1-3,-,TRBV9,-,15
CASSGGSSYNEQFF,TGTGCCAGCAGCGGGGGGAGCTCCTACAATGAGCAGTTCTTC,TRBJ2-1,once,TRBV9,-,14
CASSQGTSGRYEQYF,TGCGCCAGCAGCCAAGGGACTAGCGGGAGATACGAGCAGTACTTC,TRBJ2-7,-,TRBV4-1,TRBD2,15
CASSLVAGEETQYF,TGTGCCAGCAGCTTAGTTGCGGGGGAAGAGACCCAGTACTTC,TRBJ2-5,-,TRBV7-3,TRBD2,14
CASSPGQGRSPLHF,TGTGCCAGCAGCCCGGGACAGGGTAGATCACCCCTCCACTTT,TRBJ1-6,-,TRBV11-2,TRBD1,14
CASSLGRNTGELFF,TGTGCCAGCAGCTTGGGTCGAAACACCGGGGAGCTGTTTTTT,TRBJ2-2,-,TRBV5-5,-,14
CASSFPPGTFSINQPQHF,TGTGCCAGCAGTTTCCCGCCTGGGACCTTCTCAATCAATCAGCCCCAGCATTTT,TRBJ1-5,once,TRBV6-2/TRBV6-3,-,18
CASSLGTGGRSYEQYF,TGTGCCAGCAGCTTAGGGACAGGGGGCCGCTCCTACGAGCAGTACTTC,TRBJ2-7,-,TRBV11-2,TRBD1,16
CASSLAWDTSYEQYF,TGCGCCAGCAGCTTGGCCTGGGACACTTCCTACGAGCAGTACTTC,TRBJ2-7,-,TRBV5-1,-,15
CASSSTGPAIHEQYF,TGTGCCAGCAGCTCGACAGGGCCCGCTATCCACGAGCAGTACTTC,TRBJ2-7,once,TRBV5-5,TRBD1,15
CASSLNSASGNTIYF,TGCGCCAGCAGCTTGAATTCCGCCTCTGGAAACACCATATATTTT,TRBJ1-3,-,TRBV5-1,-,15
CASSPGPSTDTQYF,TGCGCCAGCAGCCCAGGACCCAGCACAGATACGCAGTATTTT,TRBJ2-3,-,TRBV5-1,-,14
CASSQAEFLSMNTEAFF,TGTGCCAGCAGCCAAGCAGAGTTCCTATCCATGAACACTGAAGCTTTCTTT,TRBJ1-1,-,TRBV14,-,17
CASRLRREGFNGYTF,TGTGCCAGTAGGTTGAGGAGGGAGGGATTCAATGGCTACACCTTC,TRBJ1-2,-,TRBV19,-,15
CASSHRSGGHYEQYF,TGCGCCAGCAGCCACCGTAGCGGGGGGCACTACGAGCAGTACTTC,TRBJ2-7,-,TRBV4-1,TRBD2,15
CASSLSGGAHNYGYTF,TGTGCCAGCAGTTTATCAGGGGGGGCGCACAACTATGGCTACACCTTC,TRBJ1-2,-,TRBV28,TRBD1,16
CASSQDSGGAPYEQYF,TGTGCCAGCAGCCAAGATTCCGGCGGAGCCCCCTACGAGCAGTACTTC,TRBJ2-7,-,TRBV14,-,16
CASSLGSSPLHF,TGTGCCAGCAGCTTAGGCTCTTCACCCCTCCACTTT,TRBJ1-6,-,TRBV7-8,-,12
CASSVEGGTYTEAFF,TGTGCCAGCAGCGTAGAGGGAGGGACTTACACTGAAGCTTTCTTT,TRBJ1-1,-,TRBV9,-,15
CASRGFGDRVRNYGYTF,TGTGCCAGCAGGGGTTTTGGCGACAGGGTCAGGAACTATGGCTACACCTTC,TRBJ1-2,-,TRBV27,TRBD1,17
CASSEFGGMPGELFF,TGTGCCAGCAGTGAGTTCGGGGGGATGCCCGGGGAGCTGTTTTTT,TRBJ2-2,-,TRBV25-1,TRBD2,15
CASSFEGRHYEQYF,TGTGCCAGCTCATTCGAAGGGCGCCACTACGAGCAGTACTTC,TRBJ2-7,-,TRBV18,-,14
CASSRTGLNEKLFF,TGTGCCAGCAGCCGGACGGGACTTAATGAAAAACTGTTTTTT,TRBJ1-4,once,TRBV7-9,-,14
CATSRDYTPREQYF,TGTGCCACCAGCAGAGATTACACTCCCAGGGAGCAGTACTTC,TRBJ2-7,-,TRBV15,-,14
CASSQGASDRGQVEQYF,TGTGCCAGCAGCCAAGGCGCGTCGGACAGGGGGCAAGTCGAGCAGTACTTC,TRBJ2-7,-,TRBV3-1/TRBV3-2,TRBD1,17
CASSPLLGSLLAGELFF,TGTGCCAGCTCACCCTTATTAGGAAGTTTATTGGCCGGGGAGCTGTTTTTT,TRBJ2-2,-,TRBV18,-,17